Listed below are T cell receptor beta chains from one sample, sequenced in a study of cytomegalovirus exposure and HLA in healthy donors. The repertoire was sequenced with immunoSEQ multiplex PCR; TCRdb's copy has only in-frame clones and lacks some. The table records about 150,000 clones, around 9.7% of them present only once. Sequenced material: PBMCs. These receptors all stem from a man aged 50 or older in good health and CMV-seronegative. CDR3s include the opening cysteine and the closing phenylalanine or tryptophan. The D gene is left open where the match is weak. The size of a clone is reported for some rows only, either as once, few or many, or as a class for expanded clones.

abundance,j_gene,d_gene,v_gene,CDR3nt,CDR3aa
.,TRBJ2-1,.,TRBV19,TGTGCCAGTAGTATAGCGTCGAGGTTCCCCTACAATGAGCAGTTCTTC,CASSIASRFPYNEQFF
few,TRBJ1-5,.,TRBV2,TGTGCCAGCAGTGTCTGGACAATCAATCAGCCCCAGCATTTT,CASSVWTINQPQHF
.,TRBJ2-1,.,TRBV21-1,TGTGCCAGCAGCAAAGATTGCGGTATCTCCTACAATGAGCAGTTCTTC,CASSKDCGISYNEQFF
.,TRBJ2-7,TRBD2,TRBV5-1,TGCGCCAGCAGCGAATGGGGGGGGAACTCCTACGAGCAGTACTTC,CASSEWGGNSYEQYF
few,TRBJ2-7,TRBD2,TRBV5-5,TGTGCCAGCAGCTTGGCCGTGGGGGGGGACTACGAGCAGTACTTC,CASSLAVGGDYEQYF
few,TRBJ2-7,.,TRBV19,TGTGCCAGTAGTATCCACAGGGCCTACGAGCAGTACTTC,CASSIHRAYEQYF
few,TRBJ2-1,TRBD2,TRBV9,TGTGCCAGCAGCGCTCTTAGCGGGGGGGCTGAAAATGAGCAGTTCTTC,CASSALSGGAENEQFF
.,TRBJ2-1,.,TRBV6-5,TGTGCCAGCAGCTCGCGGGGCGGCTCCTACAATGAGCAGTTCTTC,CASSSRGGSYNEQFF
.,TRBJ2-3,TRBD2,TRBV10-3,TGTGCCATCAGTGACGGGGGGTCTAGCACAGATACGCAGTATTTT,CAISDGGSSTDTQYF
.,TRBJ1-5,.,TRBV7-6,TGTGCCAGCAGCCCGGAATCGAGGGGGTTCAATCAGCCCCAGCATTTT,CASSPESRGFNQPQHF
.,TRBJ2-7,TRBD2,TRBV6-1,TGTGCCAGCACCCAGCGGACTAGCGGAGCCTGGGAGCAGTACTTC,CASTQRTSGAWEQYF
.,TRBJ1-1,TRBD1,TRBV19,TGTGCCAGTAGTATAGACAGGGGGCACACTGAAGCTTTCTTT,CASSIDRGHTEAFF
few,TRBJ1-1,.,TRBV20-1,TGCAGTGCTAGAGATGCAGTAAAAGCTTTCTTT,CSARDAVKAFF
few,TRBJ2-5,.,TRBV6-5,TGTGCCAGCAGTACCCAGGGGCGGGAGACCCAGTACTTC,CASSTQGRETQYF
few,TRBJ2-6,.,TRBV5-1,TGCGCCAGCAGCTTGGCCAGCGGGCAGTTTACCTCTGGGGCCAACGTCCTGACTTTC,CASSLASGQFTSGANVLTF
few,TRBJ1-2,.,TRBV30,TGTGCCTGGAGTGTGGGGGGAACCTATGGCTACACCTTC,CAWSVGGTYGYTF
.,TRBJ1-2,.,TRBV6-5,TGTGCCAGCAGCTCGAGCGGGCAGGGCTATGGCTACACCTTC,CASSSSGQGYGYTF
few,TRBJ1-4,TRBD1,TRBV11-2,TGTGCCAGCAGTCCGATAAACAGGGGTGAAAAACTGTTTTTT,CASSPINRGEKLFF
.,TRBJ2-1,TRBD2,TRBV10-3,TGTGCCATCAGTGAGAGGCTAGCGGGGGGGCCACCCTACAATGAGCAGTTCTTC,CAISERLAGGPPYNEQFF
few,TRBJ2-1,TRBD2,TRBV7-6,TGTGCCAGCAGCTTATCGGGACTAGCTGGTAATGAGCAGTTCTTC,CASSLSGLAGNEQFF
.,TRBJ2-2,TRBD1,TRBV2,TGTGCCAGCAGATTGGGACAGGGGGGCAACACCGGGGAGCTGTTTTTT,CASRLGQGGNTGELFF
.,TRBJ2-7,TRBD2,TRBV18,TGTGCCAGCTCACCACCTGGCGGGGGGTCGTTATACGAGCAGTACTTC,CASSPPGGGSLYEQYF
.,TRBJ2-1,TRBD1,TRBV2,TGTGCCAGCAGTCTCCGGGACAGGGATCCCGGGGGGCAGTTCTTC,CASSLRDRDPGGQFF
.,TRBJ2-7,TRBD2,TRBV18,TGTGCCAGCTCACCAGCGGGGGGAGTATACGAGCAGTACTTC,CASSPAGGVYEQYF
.,TRBJ2-3,.,TRBV19,TGTGCCAGTAGTCGCCCCAGCGAGCAGTATTTT,CASSRPSEQYF
.,TRBJ2-3,.,TRBV29-1,TGCAGCGTTGGTCTTCGGGGGGCAAGGGATACGCAGTATTTT,CSVGLRGARDTQYF
few,TRBJ1-5,.,TRBV29-1,TGCAGCGTACGGGGGGTGGGGAATCAGCCCCAGCATTTT,CSVRGVGNQPQHF
.,TRBJ2-2,TRBD2,TRBV7-9,TGTGCCAGCAGCCCCCCCGGGCTAGCGGGTGCCGGGGAGCTGTTTTTT,CASSPPGLAGAGELFF
few,TRBJ2-3,TRBD2,TRBV11-2,TGTGCCAGCAGCAAGTACTTAGCGGGGGCTAGCACAGATACGCAGTATTTT,CASSKYLAGASTDTQYF
.,TRBJ2-5,.,TRBV6-1,TGTGCCAGCAGTGAAGGACCAAGCTCAGGGACCCAGTACTTC,CASSEGPSSGTQYF
.,TRBJ2-3,TRBD2,TRBV6-1,TGTGCCAGCAGTGAAGGCCTGGGACTAGCGACCGATACGCAGTATTTT,CASSEGLGLATDTQYF
.,TRBJ1-6,.,TRBV10-3,TGTGCCATCAGTGAGGGCAATTCACCCCTCCACTTT,CAISEGNSPLHF
.,TRBJ1-4,.,TRBV5-4,TGTGCCAGCAGCTCCTCAGGAAGGGGAGAAAAACTGTTTTTT,CASSSSGRGEKLFF
.,TRBJ2-3,TRBD1,TRBV10-3,TGTGCCATCAGTTCCCGGACAGGGGACGGCACAGATACGCAGTATTTT,CAISSRTGDGTDTQYF
.,TRBJ2-3,.,TRBV6-1,TGTGCCAGCAGGCAACTCAGCGGCGGCACAGATACGCAGTATTTT,CASRQLSGGTDTQYF
.,TRBJ1-5,TRBD1,TRBV7-6,TGTGCCAGCAGCTCGGACAGGGGCAGTCAGCCCCAGCATTTT,CASSSDRGSQPQHF
few,TRBJ2-3,.,TRBV5-1,TGCGCCAGCAGCTGGCAGGGCCGCGATACGCAGTATTTT,CASSWQGRDTQYF
few,TRBJ2-5,.,TRBV5-1,TGCGCCAGCAGCTTGGCGGAGGGGTGGGAGACCCAGTACTTC,CASSLAEGWETQYF
.,TRBJ2-3,.,TRBV19,TGTGCCAGTAGTATAAACGGACTCCCGGTAACAGATACGCAGTATTTT,CASSINGLPVTDTQYF
few,TRBJ1-2,.,TRBV4-1,TGCGCCAGCAGCCAAGTGCGGGCGCCCTCTCTATATGGCTACACCTTC,CASSQVRAPSLYGYTF
.,TRBJ1-4,TRBD1,TRBV27,TGTGCCAGCAGTAGAGGGACAGCCAAGAATGAAAAACTGTTTTTT,CASSRGTAKNEKLFF
.,TRBJ1-6,.,TRBV5-1,TGCGCCAGCAGCTTGGACGGGACTAGGAATAATTCACCCCTCCACTTT,CASSLDGTRNNSPLHF
.,TRBJ1-2,TRBD1,TRBV19,TGTGCCAGTAGTATGAGGACAGGGTATGGCTACACCTTC,CASSMRTGYGYTF
.,TRBJ1-2,TRBD1,TRBV6-5,TGTGCCAGCAGTTCCGGGACAGACTATGGCTACACCTTC,CASSSGTDYGYTF
.,TRBJ2-6,.,TRBV7-9,TGTGCCAGCAGCTCAGGCCTTTCTGGGGCCAACGTCCTGACTTTC,CASSSGLSGANVLTF
.,TRBJ2-5,.,TRBV5-1,TGCGCCAGCAGCTCATTCAAGAACTCCCAAGAGACCCAGTACTTC,CASSSFKNSQETQYF
.,TRBJ1-2,.,TRBV9,TGTGCCAGCAGTCGTACGGACAGAATCCATGGCTACACCTTC,CASSRTDRIHGYTF
.,TRBJ1-2,TRBD1,TRBV6-5,TGTGCCAGCAGTACCGACAGGGGATCGGTCGGCTACACCTTC,CASSTDRGSVGYTF
few,TRBJ2-3,TRBD1,TRBV5-1,TGCGCCAGCACCCGGGACAGAGCCACAGATACGCAGTATTTT,CASTRDRATDTQYF
few,TRBJ1-4,TRBD1,TRBV27,TGTGCCAGCAGTTTCGTGTCAGGGGGTAGTTTTAATGAAAAACTGTTTTTT,CASSFVSGGSFNEKLFF
.,TRBJ1-3,.,TRBV7-6,TGTGCCAGCAGCTTGACAGATGCTGGAAACACCATATATTTT,CASSLTDAGNTIYF
few,TRBJ2-7,TRBD2,TRBV30,TGTGCCGGGAGGTCCCCGCGGGAGGGCCCCTACGAGCAGTACTTC,CAGRSPREGPYEQYF
.,TRBJ2-3,TRBD1,TRBV19,TGTGCCAGTAGTTGGGGGACAGGCTCTATTAGCACAGATACGCAGTATTTT,CASSWGTGSISTDTQYF
.,TRBJ1-1,TRBD1,TRBV30,TGTGCCTGGAGTGTAACCAGGGGGGACACTGAAGCTTTCTTT,CAWSVTRGDTEAFF
few,TRBJ2-3,TRBD1,TRBV4-1,TGCGCCAGCAGCCAAGATCACGAGGGGGCCTCGAATACGCAGTATTTT,CASSQDHEGASNTQYF
.,TRBJ2-2,.,TRBV19,TGTGCCAGTAGTGTACAGTCGAACACCGGGGAGCTGTTTTTT,CASSVQSNTGELFF
few,TRBJ2-2,TRBD1,TRBV6-1,TGTGCCAGCAGTGAAGCGCTCGGACAGGGGATTTGGGAAGACACCGGGGAGCTGTTTTTT,CASSEALGQGIWEDTGELFF
few,TRBJ1-6,TRBD1,TRBV7-9,TGTGCCAGCAGCCCCCGGGACAGCTATAATTCACCCCTCCACTTT,CASSPRDSYNSPLHF
.,TRBJ1-1,TRBD1,TRBV6-4,TGTGCCAGCAGTGACTCGGCAGGGGGATCCACTGAAGCTTTCTTT,CASSDSAGGSTEAFF
few,TRBJ2-3,.,TRBV2,TGTGCCAGCAAAGAGAGCACAGATACGCAGTATTTT,CASKESTDTQYF